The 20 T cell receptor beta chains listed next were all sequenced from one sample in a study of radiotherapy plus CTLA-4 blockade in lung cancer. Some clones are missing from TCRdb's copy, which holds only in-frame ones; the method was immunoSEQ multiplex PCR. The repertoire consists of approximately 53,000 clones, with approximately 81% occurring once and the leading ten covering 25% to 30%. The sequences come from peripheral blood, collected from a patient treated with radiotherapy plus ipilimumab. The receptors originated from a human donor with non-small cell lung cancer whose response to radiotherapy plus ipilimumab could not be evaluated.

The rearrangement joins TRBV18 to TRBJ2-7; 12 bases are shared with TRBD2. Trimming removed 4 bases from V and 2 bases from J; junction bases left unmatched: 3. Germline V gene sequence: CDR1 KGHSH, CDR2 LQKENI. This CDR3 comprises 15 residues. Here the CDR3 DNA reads TGTGCCAGCTCACAAAGACTAGCGGGAGCCTACGAGCAGTACTTC. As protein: CASSQRLAGAYEQYF.

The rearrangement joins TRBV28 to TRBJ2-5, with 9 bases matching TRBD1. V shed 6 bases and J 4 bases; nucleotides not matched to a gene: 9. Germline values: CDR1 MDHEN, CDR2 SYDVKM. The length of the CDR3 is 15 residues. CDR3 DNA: TGTGCCAGCAGGACGACAGGGGGGATCCCAGAGACCCAGTACTTC. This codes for CASRTTGGIPETQYF. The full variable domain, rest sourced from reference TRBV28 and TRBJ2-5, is DVKVTQSSRYLVKRTGEKVFLECVQDMDHENMFWYRQDPGLGLRLIYFSYDVKMKEKGDIPEGYSVSREKKERFSLILESASTNQTSMYLCASRTTGGIPETQYFGPGTRLLVL.

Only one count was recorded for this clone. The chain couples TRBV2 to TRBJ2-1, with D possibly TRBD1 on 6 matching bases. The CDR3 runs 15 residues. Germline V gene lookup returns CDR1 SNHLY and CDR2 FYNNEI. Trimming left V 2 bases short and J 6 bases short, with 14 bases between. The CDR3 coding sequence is TGTGCCAGCAGTGAATACAGGGCTTCTGGCAATGAGCAGTTCTTC. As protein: CASSEYRASGNEQFF.

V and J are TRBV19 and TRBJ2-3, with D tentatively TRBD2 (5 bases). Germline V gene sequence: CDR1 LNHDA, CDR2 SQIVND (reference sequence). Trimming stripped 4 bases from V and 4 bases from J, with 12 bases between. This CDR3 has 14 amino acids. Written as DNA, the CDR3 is TGTGCCAGTAGTACGGGGTATTGGGCAGATACGCAGTATTTT. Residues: CASSTGYWADTQYF.

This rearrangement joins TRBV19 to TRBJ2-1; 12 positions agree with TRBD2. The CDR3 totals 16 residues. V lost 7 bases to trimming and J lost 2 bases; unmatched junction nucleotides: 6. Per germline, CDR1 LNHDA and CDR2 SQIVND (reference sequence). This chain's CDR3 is CASTPGLAGPYNEQFF. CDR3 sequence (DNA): TGTGCCAGTACCCCGGGACTAGCGGGTCCCTACAATGAGCAGTTCTTC.

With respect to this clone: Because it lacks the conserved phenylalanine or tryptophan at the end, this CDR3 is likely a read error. The CDR3 region is CASSYVGSNQPQHS. DNA for the CDR3: TGTGCCAGCAGTTATGTGGGGAGCAATCAGCCCCAGCATTCT. The V call is TRBV6-6, the J call TRBJ1-5, with D unresolved. CDR3 length: 14 residues. From germline, CDR1 is MNHNY and CDR2 SVGAGI (reference sequence). Trimming removed 3 bases from V and 1 base from J, with 7 bases in between.

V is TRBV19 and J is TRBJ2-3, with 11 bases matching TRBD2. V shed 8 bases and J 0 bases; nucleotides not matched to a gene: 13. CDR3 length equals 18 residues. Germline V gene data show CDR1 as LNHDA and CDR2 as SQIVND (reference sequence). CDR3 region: CASGIPGLAASSTDTQYF. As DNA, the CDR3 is TGTGCCAGTGGGATACCGGGACTAGCGGCCTCTAGCACAGATACGCAGTATTTT.

CDR3 nucleotide sequence: TGTGCCAGCAGTTATGGGGGCTCAGAGGGTTACGAGCAGTACTTC. This gives the protein CASSYGGSEGYEQYF. The rearrangement uses TRBV28 and TRBJ2-7, with D maybe TRBD1 (6 bases). The CDR3 is made up of 15 amino acids. Trimming removed 4 bases at V and 4 bases at J, with 17 bases between. Per germline, CDR1 MDHEN and CDR2 SYDVKM.

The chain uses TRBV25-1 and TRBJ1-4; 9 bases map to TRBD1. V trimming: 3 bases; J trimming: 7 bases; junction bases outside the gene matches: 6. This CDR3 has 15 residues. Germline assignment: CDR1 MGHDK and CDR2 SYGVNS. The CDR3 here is CASSDAQGAGEKLFF. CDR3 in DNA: TGTGCCAGCAGTGACGCACAGGGGGCAGGTGAAAAACTGTTTTTT.

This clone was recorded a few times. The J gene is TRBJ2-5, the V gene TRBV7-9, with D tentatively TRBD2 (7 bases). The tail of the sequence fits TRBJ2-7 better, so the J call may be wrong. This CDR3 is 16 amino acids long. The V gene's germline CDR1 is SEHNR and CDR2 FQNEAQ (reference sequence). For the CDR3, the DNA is TGTGCCAGCAGCCTCGGGATGGGGGGGGCGAGGAACGAGCAGTACTTC. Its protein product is CASSLGMGGARNEQYF.

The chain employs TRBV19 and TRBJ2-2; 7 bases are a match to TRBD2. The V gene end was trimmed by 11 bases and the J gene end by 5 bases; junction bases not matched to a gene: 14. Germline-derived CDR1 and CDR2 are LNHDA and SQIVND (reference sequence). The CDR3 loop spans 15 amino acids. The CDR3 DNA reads TGTGCCTCCACAGAAGGACTAGGAAGTACCGGGGAGCTGTTTTTT. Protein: CASTEGLGSTGELFF.

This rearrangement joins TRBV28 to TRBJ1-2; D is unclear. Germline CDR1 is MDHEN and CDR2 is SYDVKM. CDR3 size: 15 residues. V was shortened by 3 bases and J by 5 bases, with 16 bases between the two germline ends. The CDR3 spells CASSFYFGSSYGYTF. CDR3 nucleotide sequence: TGTGCCAGCAGTTTTTATTTCGGGTCTTCGTATGGCTACACCTTC.

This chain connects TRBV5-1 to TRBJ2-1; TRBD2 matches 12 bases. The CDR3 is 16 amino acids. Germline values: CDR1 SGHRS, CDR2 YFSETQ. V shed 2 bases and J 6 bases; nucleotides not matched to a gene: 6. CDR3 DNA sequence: TGCGCCAGCAGCTTTGGGACTAGCGGGCCCGCCAATGAGCAGTTCTTC. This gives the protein CASSFGTSGPANEQFF.

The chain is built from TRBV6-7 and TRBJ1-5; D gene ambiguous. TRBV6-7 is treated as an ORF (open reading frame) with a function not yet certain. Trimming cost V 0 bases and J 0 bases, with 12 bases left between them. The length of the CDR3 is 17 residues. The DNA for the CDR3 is TGTGCCAGCAGTTACTCGAGAATCGAAATTAGCAATCAGCCCCAGCATTTT. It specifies CASSYSRIEISNQPQHF.

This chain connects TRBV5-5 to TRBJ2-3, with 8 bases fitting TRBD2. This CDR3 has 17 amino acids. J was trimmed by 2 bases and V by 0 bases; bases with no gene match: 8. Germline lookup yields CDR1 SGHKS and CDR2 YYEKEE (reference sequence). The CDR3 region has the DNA TGTGCCAGCAGCTTGGCGCCTAGCGGGCATTACACAGATACGCAGTATTTT. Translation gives CASSLAPSGHYTDTQYF. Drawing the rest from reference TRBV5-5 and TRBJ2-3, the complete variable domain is DAGVTQSPTHLIKTRGQQVTLRCSPISGHKSVSWYQQVLGQGPQFIFQYYEKEERGRGNFPDRFSARQFPNYSSELNVNALLLGDSALYLCASSLAPSGHYTDTQYFGPGTRLTVL.

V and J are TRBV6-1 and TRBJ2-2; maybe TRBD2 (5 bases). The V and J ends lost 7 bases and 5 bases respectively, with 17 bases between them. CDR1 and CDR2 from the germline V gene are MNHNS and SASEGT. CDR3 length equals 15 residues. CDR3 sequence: CASTRIQEGTGELFF. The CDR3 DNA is TGTGCCAGCACCCGAATCCAAGAGGGTACCGGGGAGCTGTTTTTT.

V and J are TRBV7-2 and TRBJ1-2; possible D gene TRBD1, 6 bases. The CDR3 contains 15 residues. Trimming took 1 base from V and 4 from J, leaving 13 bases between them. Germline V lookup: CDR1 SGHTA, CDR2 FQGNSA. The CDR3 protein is CASSLGGGILYGYTF. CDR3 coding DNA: TGTGCCAGCAGCTTAGGAGGGGGTATCCTCTATGGCTACACCTTC.

CDR3 protein: CASSFDRTNTEAFF. The CDR3 nucleotides are TGTGCCAGCAGCTTCGACAGGACGAACACTGAAGCTTTCTTT. V usage is TRBV7-8 and J usage is TRBJ1-1, with D possibly matching TRBD1 (6 bases). CDR1 and CDR2 (germline): SGHVS, FQNEAQ. V lost 3 bases, J lost 1 base, and 9 bases lay in between. CDR3 length equals 14 residues.

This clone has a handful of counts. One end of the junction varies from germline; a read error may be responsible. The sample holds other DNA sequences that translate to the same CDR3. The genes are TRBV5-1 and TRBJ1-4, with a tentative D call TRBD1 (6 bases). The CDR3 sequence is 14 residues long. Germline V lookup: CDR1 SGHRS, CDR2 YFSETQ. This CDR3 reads CASSLDSLNEKLFF. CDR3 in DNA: TGCGCCAGCAGTTTGGACAGCTTGAATGAAAAACTGTTTTTT.

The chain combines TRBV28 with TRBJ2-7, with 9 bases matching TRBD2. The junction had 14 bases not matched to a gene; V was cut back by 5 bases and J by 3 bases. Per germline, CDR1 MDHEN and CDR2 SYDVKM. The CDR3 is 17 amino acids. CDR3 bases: TGTGCCAGCAGTCCAATACGGATTAGCGGGAGAGGCTACGAGCAGTACTTC. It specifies CASSPIRISGRGYEQYF.